The 22 T cell receptor beta chains given below trace back to one sample, sequenced in a study of shared clonotypes between healthy human individuals. TCRdb's copy holds only in-frame clones and misses some; the assay was immunoSEQ multiplex PCR. The sample lists approximately 250,000 clones; under 80% were seen once. The source material was memory CD4+ T cells sorted from blood. The subset is: CD45RA-negative fraction. Receptor source: a man younger than 45 in good health.

This clone qualifies as medium-sized. This specimen includes other DNA sequences encoding the same CDR3. The V gene is TRBV20-1, the J gene TRBJ2-7; D remains ambiguous. Germline values: CDR1 DFQATT, CDR2 SNEGSKA (reference sequence). The CDR3 is 10 amino acids. With 3 bases removed from V and 5 bases from J, the gap between germline ends came to 5 bases. The CDR3 DNA is TGCAGTGCTAGTGACCACGAGCAGTACTTC. The encoded protein is CSASDHEQYF.

This clone occurred once. The chain links TRBV19 to TRBJ2-7; D may be TRBD2 (5 bases). The V end lost 6 bases, the J end lost 3 bases, and 18 bases lay between the germline ends. Germline V gene sequence: CDR1 LNHDA, CDR2 SQIVND (reference sequence). The CDR3 extends over 15 amino acids. Here the CDR3 reads CASSLGSNLNYEQYF. The CDR3, as DNA: TGTGCCAGTAGCTTAGGGAGTAACCTCAACTACGAGCAGTACTTC.

The gene calls are TRBV18 and TRBJ1-1; the D gene is possibly TRBD1 (5 bases). Deletions cut 0 bases from V and 11 bases from J, with 16 bases between. Germline V lookup: CDR1 KGHSH, CDR2 LQKENI. The CDR3 runs 14 residues. CDR3 protein: CASSPPGSLGVAFF. The CDR3 DNA sequence: TGTGCCAGCTCACCACCGGGCAGCCTGGGGGTGGCTTTCTTT.

This chain links TRBV7-9 with TRBJ2-7; 11 bases agree with TRBD1. V dropped 5 bases and J dropped 6; count of bases not matched to a gene: 9. Per the germline V gene, CDR1 is SEHNR and CDR2 is FQNEAQ (reference sequence). The CDR3 has 15 residues. This CDR3 reads CASSVGQGAAGEQYF. DNA for the CDR3: TGTGCCAGCAGCGTCGGACAGGGGGCCGCCGGCGAGCAGTACTTC.

For the CDR3, the DNA is TGTGCCAGTAGTATCCTCTTCTATGGCTACACCTTC. It codes for CASSILFYGYTF. The V gene is TRBV19, the J gene TRBJ1-2; D gene uncertain. This CDR3 is 12 amino acids long. Germline CDR1 is LNHDA and CDR2 is SQIVND (reference sequence). Trimming removed 3 bases at V and 4 bases at J, with 6 bases between.

Concerning this clone itself: This sample also contains other DNA sequences that code for the same CDR3. CDR3 loop: CASSDLETQYF. CDR3 coding DNA: TGTGCCAGCAGTGATCTGGAGACCCAGTACTTC. The chain uses TRBV2 and TRBJ2-5; D gene ambiguous. The ends were cut back, 3 bases at V and 5 bases at J, with 4 bases in the middle. Per germline, CDR1 SNHLY and CDR2 FYNNEI. The CDR3 is 11 amino acids.

This clone was seen only a few times. This chain joins TRBV27 and TRBJ2-7; 8 bases line up with TRBD2. Germline lookup yields CDR1 MNHEY and CDR2 SMNVEV (reference sequence). V was pared by 0 bases and J by 5 bases, with 6 bases of the junction left unmatched. The CDR3 is made up of 15 amino acids. In nucleotides, the CDR3 is TGTGCCAGCAGTTTATCGGCGGGAGGATCCCACGAGCAGTACTTC. Translation gives CASSLSAGGSHEQYF.

V usage is TRBV6-1 and J usage is TRBJ1-2; 7 nucleotides match TRBD1. The CDR3 totals 18 residues. Germline V gene data show CDR1 as MNHNS and CDR2 as SASEGT. Germline trimming cut 2 bases from V and 8 bases from J; bases unmatched to any gene: 20. The CDR3 sequence: CASSESSMTAKRQGGYTF. The CDR3 DNA is TGTGCCAGCAGTGAATCGTCTATGACCGCGAAGAGACAGGGCGGCTACACCTTC.

This clone was seen a few times. The V call is TRBV28, the J call TRBJ2-2, with TRBD2 identical over 11 bases. Germline assignment: CDR1 MDHEN and CDR2 SYDVKM. The J segment lost 3 bases and the V segment lost 6 bases, leaving 6 bases of the junction unmatched. This CDR3 has 16 amino acids. CDR3 loop: CASRDGTSGHTGELFF. DNA of the CDR3: TGTGCCAGCAGAGACGGGACTAGCGGACACACCGGGGAGCTGTTTTTT.

DNA of the CDR3: TGTGCCATCAAATCAGCGGGGTTGAACACTGAAGCTTTCTTT. It specifies CAIKSAGLNTEAFF. This sequence joins TRBV10-3 and TRBJ1-1; D call uncertain. Germline V gene data show CDR1 as ENHRY and CDR2 as SYGVKD. Trimming took off 7 bases at V and 0 bases at J, with 12 bases between the two ends. The CDR3 contains 14 residues.

About this clone itself: Other DNA variants within this sample encode the same CDR3. This chain uses TRBV6-1 with TRBJ2-7; either TRBD1 or TRBD2 may fit D (6 bases each). The CDR3 runs 13 residues. V lost 0 bases and J lost 7, with 10 bases in between. In germline, CDR1 is MNHNS, CDR2 SASEGT. In nucleotides, the CDR3 is TGTGCCAGCAGTGAAGCCCTAGGGGGGGAGCAGTACTTC. This sequence encodes CASSEALGGEQYF.

This sequence joins TRBV19 and TRBJ2-7; D might be TRBD1 or TRBD2, each matching 5 bases. V lost 6 bases and J lost 6, with 15 bases in between. The CDR3 contains 13 residues. Germline CDR1 reads LNHDA; CDR2 reads SQIVND (reference sequence). The DNA for the CDR3 is TGTGCCAGTAGGCAAAGGGGAGCCTCCGAGCAGTACTTC. Translation: CASRQRGASEQYF.

The V call is TRBV10-3, the J call TRBJ1-2; 12 bases are a match to TRBD1. Germline values: CDR1 ENHRY, CDR2 SYGVKD. Trimming took 2 bases from V and 4 from J; bases not matched to a gene: 2. The CDR3 extends over 15 amino acids. In nucleotides, the CDR3 is TGTGCCATCAGTGAGGGGACAGGGGGCCTCTATGGCTACACCTTC. It translates to CAISEGTGGLYGYTF.

The V gene is TRBV11-3, the J gene TRBJ2-1; D gene ambiguous. CDR3 size: 12 residues. In germline, CDR1 is SGHNT, CDR2 YENEEA. The V and J ends lost 5 bases and 6 bases respectively, with 8 bases between them. CDR3 protein: CASSILPNEQFF. CDR3 in DNA: TGTGCCAGCAGCATATTACCCAATGAGCAGTTCTTC.

This chain uses TRBV7-9 with TRBJ2-5; tentatively, D is TRBD1 (6 bases). Germline V gene data show CDR1 as SEHNR and CDR2 as FQNEAQ (reference sequence). The CDR3 consists of 16 residues. Trimming removed 5 bases at V and 1 base at J, with 17 bases between. Here the CDR3 reads CASSPQGKWSQETQYF. The DNA for the CDR3 is TGTGCCAGCAGCCCCCAGGGGAAGTGGTCCCAAGAGACCCAGTACTTC.

This chain links TRBV4-3 with TRBJ1-1; 7 bases line up with TRBD1. V lost 1 base to trimming and J lost 4 bases; unmatched junction nucleotides: 9. The CDR3 is 16 residues long. Germline CDR1 LGHNA, CDR2 YSLEER. The CDR3, as DNA: TGCGCCAGCAGCCAAGGACAGGGTCTTTTAGGCACTGAAGCTTTCTTT. This codes for CASSQGQGLLGTEAFF.

A single count supports this clone. The J gene is TRBJ1-5, the V gene TRBV6-1; a possible D gene is TRBD1 (5 bases). The CDR3 has 12 residues. The germline gives CDR1 MNHNS, CDR2 SASEGT. V was pared by 7 bases and J by 5 bases, with 9 bases between. The CDR3 DNA reads as TGTGCCAGCATCACAGGAGATCAGCCCCAGCATTTT. Translated, it gives CASITGDQPQHF.

The chain couples TRBV7-9 to TRBJ2-1, with TRBD1 identical over 7 bases. This CDR3 is 14 amino acids long. The junction had 9 bases not matched to a gene; V was cut back by 4 bases and J by 9 bases. Germline V lookup: CDR1 SEHNR, CDR2 FQNEAQ (reference sequence). This chain's CDR3 is CASSSGSRGSEQFF. As DNA, the CDR3 is TGTGCCAGCAGCTCGGGAAGCAGGGGGTCTGAGCAGTTCTTC.

The CDR3 coding sequence is TGTGCCAGCAGTTACGACCTCGTTAGGGGGGAGCAGTTCTTC. This encodes CASSYDLVRGEQFF. The V and J genes are TRBV6-5 and TRBJ2-1; D possibly corresponds to TRBD1 (6 bases). Trimming took off 2 bases at V and 10 bases at J, with 15 bases between the two ends. This CDR3 is 14 amino acids long. The V gene's germline CDR1 is MNHEY and CDR2 SVGAGI.

CDR3 DNA sequence: TGTGCCAGCAGGAGGGGGACTAGCGGGATAGCAGATACGCAGTATTTT. This translates into CASRRGTSGIADTQYF. This sequence joins TRBV7-2 and TRBJ2-3, with TRBD2 matching over 13 bases. Germline V gene data show CDR1 as SGHTA and CDR2 as FQGNSA. The CDR3 contains 16 residues. J gave up 4 bases and V 6 bases, and 7 bases lay outside the gene matches. Based on the CDR3 plus reference TRBV7-2 and TRBJ2-3, the full variable domain is GAGVSQSPSNKVTEKGKDVELRCDPISGHTALYWYRQSLGQGLEFLIYFQGNSAPDKSGLPSDRFSAERTGGSVSTLTIQRTQQEDSAVYLCASRRGTSGIADTQYFGPGTRLTVL.

The V and J genes are TRBV7-9 and TRBJ1-1, with D possibly being TRBD1 (6 bases). Germline V lookup: CDR1 SEHNR, CDR2 FQNEAQ (reference sequence). The CDR3 covers 15 residues. V lost 0 bases and J 1 base, leaving 9 bases between the germline ends. CDR3 loop: CASSLAGGGNTEAFF. The CDR3 coding sequence is TGTGCCAGCAGCTTAGCGGGAGGGGGGAACACTGAAGCTTTCTTT.

This chain links TRBV6-1 with TRBJ1-5; D is uncertain. The CDR3 has 13 amino acids. Trimming took off 6 bases at V and 6 bases at J, with 12 bases between the two ends. Germline V gives CDR1 MNHNS, CDR2 SASEGT. CDR3 sequence reads: CASSVPFVQPQHF. The CDR3 DNA is TGTGCCAGCAGCGTCCCTTTCGTTCAGCCCCAGCATTTT.